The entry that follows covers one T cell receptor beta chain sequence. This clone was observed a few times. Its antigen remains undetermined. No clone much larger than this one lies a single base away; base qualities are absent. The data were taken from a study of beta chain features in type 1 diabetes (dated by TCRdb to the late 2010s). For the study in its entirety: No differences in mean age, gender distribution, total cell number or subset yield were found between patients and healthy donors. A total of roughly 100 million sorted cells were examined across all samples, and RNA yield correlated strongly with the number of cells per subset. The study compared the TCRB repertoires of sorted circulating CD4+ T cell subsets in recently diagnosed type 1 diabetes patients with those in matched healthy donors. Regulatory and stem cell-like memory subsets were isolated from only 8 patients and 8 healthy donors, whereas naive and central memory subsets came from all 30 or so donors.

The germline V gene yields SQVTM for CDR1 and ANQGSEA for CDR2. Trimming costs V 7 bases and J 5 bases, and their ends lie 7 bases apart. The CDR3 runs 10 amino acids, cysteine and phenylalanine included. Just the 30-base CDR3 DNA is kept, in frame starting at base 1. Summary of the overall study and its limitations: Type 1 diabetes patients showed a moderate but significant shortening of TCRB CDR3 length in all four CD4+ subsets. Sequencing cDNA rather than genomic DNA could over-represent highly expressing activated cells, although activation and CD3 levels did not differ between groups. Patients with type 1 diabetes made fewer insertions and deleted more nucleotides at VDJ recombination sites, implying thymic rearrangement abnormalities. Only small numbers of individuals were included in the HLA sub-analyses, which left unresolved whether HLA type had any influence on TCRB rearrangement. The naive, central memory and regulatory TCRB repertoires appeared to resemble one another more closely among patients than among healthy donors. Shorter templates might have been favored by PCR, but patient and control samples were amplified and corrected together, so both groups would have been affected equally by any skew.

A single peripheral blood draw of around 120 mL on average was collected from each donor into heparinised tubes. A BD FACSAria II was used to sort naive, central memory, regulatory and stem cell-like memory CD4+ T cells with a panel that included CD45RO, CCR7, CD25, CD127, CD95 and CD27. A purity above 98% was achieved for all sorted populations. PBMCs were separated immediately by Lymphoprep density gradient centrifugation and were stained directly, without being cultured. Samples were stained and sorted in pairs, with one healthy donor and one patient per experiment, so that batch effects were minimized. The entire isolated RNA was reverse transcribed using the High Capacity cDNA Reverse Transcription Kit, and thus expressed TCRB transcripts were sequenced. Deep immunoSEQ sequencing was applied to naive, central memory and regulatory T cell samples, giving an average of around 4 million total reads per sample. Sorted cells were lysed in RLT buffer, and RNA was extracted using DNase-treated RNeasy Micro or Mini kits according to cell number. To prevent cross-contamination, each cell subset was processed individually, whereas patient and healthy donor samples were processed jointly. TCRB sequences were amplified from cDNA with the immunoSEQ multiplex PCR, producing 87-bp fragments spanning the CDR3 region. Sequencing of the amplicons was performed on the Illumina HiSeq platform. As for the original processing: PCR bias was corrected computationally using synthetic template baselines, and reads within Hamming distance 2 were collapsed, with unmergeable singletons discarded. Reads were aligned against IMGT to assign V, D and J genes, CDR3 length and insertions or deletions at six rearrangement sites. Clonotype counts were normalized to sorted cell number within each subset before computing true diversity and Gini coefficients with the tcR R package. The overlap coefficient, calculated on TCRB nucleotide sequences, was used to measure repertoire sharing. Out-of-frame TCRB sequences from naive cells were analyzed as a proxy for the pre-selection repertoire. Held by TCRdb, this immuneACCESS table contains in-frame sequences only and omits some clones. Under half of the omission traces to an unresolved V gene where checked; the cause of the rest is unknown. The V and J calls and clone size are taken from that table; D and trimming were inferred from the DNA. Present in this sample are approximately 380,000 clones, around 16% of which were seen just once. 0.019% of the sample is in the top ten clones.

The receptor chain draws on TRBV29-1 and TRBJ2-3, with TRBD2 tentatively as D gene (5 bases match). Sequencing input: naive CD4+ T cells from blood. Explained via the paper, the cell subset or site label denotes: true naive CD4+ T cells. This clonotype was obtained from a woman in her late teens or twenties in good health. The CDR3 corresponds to CSGGVDTQYF. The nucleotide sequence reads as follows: TGCAGCGGGGGAGTAGATACGCAGTATTTT.